This T cell receptor beta chain emerged from a study of T cells in Graves' hyperthyroidism and ophthalmopathy. The source material, RNA transcripts, was used to amplify TCR beta CDR3 regions. The HTBI primer set was used in a first-round RT-PCR of the TCR CDR3. TCRdb ran MiXCR on the multiplex PCR reads and lists one entry per CDR3 protein. This table has around 430,000 distinct CDR3 sequences, about 15% appearing once. The V end lost 0 bases, the J end lost 5 bases, and 4 bases lay between the germline ends. This CDR3 has 12 residues. The V gene's germline CDR1 is KGHSH and CDR2 LQKENI. In its sample, this clonotype was seen many times.

The rearrangement joins TRBV18 to TRBJ2-5; D gene unclear. The source material was blood. The TCR comes from a woman between 25 and 40 years old with Graves' hyperthyroidism. CDR3 in amino acids: CASSPPWETQYF. The CDR3 bases are TGTGCCAGCTCACCACCGTGGGAGACCCAGTACTTC.